This T cell receptor beta chain derives from a study of patients and donors after allogeneic stem cell transplantation. Ten or more counts support this clonotype. The CDR3 is 14 amino acids. CDR1 and CDR2 (germline): SQVTM, ANQGSEA. Germline trimming cut 5 bases from V and 5 bases from J; bases unmatched to any gene: 4. TCRdb reprocessed the RT-PCR reads with MiXCR, giving one entry per CDR3 protein. The data show about 57,000 distinct CDR3 sequences, about 14% seen once. The J gene is TRBJ2-7, the V gene TRBV29-1, with TRBD2 matching 15 bases. Sequencing was done on a sample of blood, either unsorted or a sorted T cell fraction (not recorded which). The TCR originated in a human donor who was either an allogeneic HSCT recipient or a stem cell or donor lymphocyte infusion donor (not recorded which). It is not recorded whose cells these are; they may come from a transplant donor. The CDR3 reads CSVRGLAGGDEQYF. The DNA for the CDR3 is TGCAGCGTTCGTGGACTAGCGGGAGGGGACGAGCAGTACTTC.